Shown below are 25 T cell receptor beta chains from a single sample sequenced in a study of blood T cell repertoires in COVID-19. This table comes from immunoSEQ multiplex PCR, and its TCRdb copy is limited to in-frame clones, with some not included. The sample contains about 240,000 clones, roughly nine tenths of which appear only once. The source material was peripheral blood. These receptors were collected from a man in his sixties with acute or convalescent COVID-19.

V is TRBV2 and J is TRBJ2-7; 12 nucleotides agree with TRBD2. V lost 3 bases to trimming and J lost 2 bases; unmatched junction nucleotides: 2. This CDR3 comprises 15 residues. CDR1 and CDR2 (germline): SNHLY, FYNNEI. CDR3 coding DNA: TGTGCCAGCAGTGAGGCTAGCGGGAGGGCCTACGAGCAGTACTTC. Its translation is CASSEASGRAYEQYF.

The CDR3 sequence: CASSLREGHPTDTQYF. For the CDR3, the DNA is TGTGCCAGCTCTCTGAGGGAAGGGCACCCTACAGATACGCAGTATTTT. The V call is TRBV18, the J call TRBJ2-3; a weak D match, TRBD2 (5 bases). V was pared by 6 bases and J by 3 bases, with 19 bases between. CDR1 and CDR2 (germline): KGHSH, LQKENI. The CDR3 consists of 16 residues.

The J gene is TRBJ1-4, the V gene TRBV30; no clear D gene. Germline V lookup: CDR1 GTSNPN, CDR2 SVGIG (reference sequence). Trimming cost V 1 base and J 0 bases, with 12 bases left between them. CDR3 size: 16 residues. CDR3 sequence (DNA): TGTGCCTGGAGTGACCCCCCCCGGGCAACTAATGAAAAACTGTTTTTT. Its protein is CAWSDPPRATNEKLFF.

V and J are TRBV7-2 and TRBJ1-2; D remains unclear. Germline CDR1 SGHTA, CDR2 FQGNSA. The CDR3 is made up of 15 amino acids. The germline V and J ends were trimmed by 5 bases and 2 bases, with 15 bases remaining between them. This CDR3 is CASSLGGVSNYGYTF. The CDR3 DNA reads TGTGCCAGCAGCCTCGGCGGGGTGTCCAACTATGGCTACACCTTC. Full variable domain (remainder filled in from reference TRBV7-2 and TRBJ1-2): GAGVSQSPSNKVTEKGKDVELRCDPISGHTALYWYRQSLGQGLEFLIYFQGNSAPDKSGLPSDRFSAERTGGSVSTLTIQRTQQEDSAVYLCASSLGGVSNYGYTFGSGTRLTVV.

The genes are TRBV12-3 or TRBV12-4 and TRBJ2-1; D is unclear. The germline V and J ends were trimmed by 6 bases and 9 bases, with 12 bases remaining between them. The CDR3 has 12 residues. CDR3 DNA sequence: TGTGCCAGCAGCCTCGGAGTGAGTGAGCAGTTCTTC. It translates to CASSLGVSEQFF.

V gene TRBV29-1 combines with J gene TRBJ1-2; D may be TRBD1 (6 bases). Germline-derived CDR1 and CDR2 are SQVTM and ANQGSEA. V lost 0 bases and J lost 4, with 9 bases in between. The CDR3 spans 13 residues. As DNA, the CDR3 is TGCAGCGTTGAAGAGGGGGCCACCTATGGCTACACCTTC. Translation: CSVEEGATYGYTF. The full variable domain, in which reference TRBV29-1 and TRBJ1-2 provide the parts outside the CDR3, is SAVISQKPSRDICQRGTSLTIQCQVDSQVTMMFWYRQQPGQSLTLIATANQGSEATYESGFVIDKFPISRPNLTFSTLTVSNMSPEDSSIYLCSVEEGATYGYTFGSGTRLTVV.

The chain combines TRBV5-4 with TRBJ1-2; possible D gene TRBD1, 5 bases. The CDR3 spans 13 residues. The V end lost 5 bases, the J end lost 2 bases, and 10 bases lay between the germline ends. Per the germline V gene, CDR1 is SGHNT and CDR2 is YYREEE (reference sequence). The CDR3 spells CASRYDSNYGYTF. CDR3 bases: TGTGCCAGCAGGTATGACAGCAACTATGGCTACACCTTC.

V usage is TRBV20-1 and J usage is TRBJ2-1; no clear D. This CDR3 is built from 11 residues. The ends were cut back, 2 bases at V and 5 bases at J, with 4 bases in the middle. Germline V gene lookup returns CDR1 DFQATT and CDR2 SNEGSKA (reference sequence). The CDR3 coding sequence is TGCAGTGCTAGACGGGACAATGAGCAGTTCTTC. Translation gives CSARRDNEQFF.

This chain joins TRBV9 and TRBJ2-1; 12 nucleotides line up with TRBD2. V trimming: 2 bases; J trimming: 9 bases; junction bases outside the gene matches: 6. The CDR3 has 15 amino acids. Germline loops: CDR1 SGDLS, CDR2 YYNGEE. Here the CDR3 reads CASSVTLAGGGEQFF. CDR3 nucleotides: TGTGCCAGCAGCGTCACACTAGCGGGAGGAGGTGAGCAGTTCTTC.

V and J are TRBV5-5 and TRBJ2-7; perhaps TRBD1 as D (5 bases). V was pared by 0 bases and J by 3 bases, with 13 bases between. The CDR3 contains 15 residues. From germline, CDR1 is SGHKS and CDR2 YYEKEE (reference sequence). The chain's CDR3 is CASSLGDSYLYEQYF. CDR3 nucleotides: TGTGCCAGCAGCTTGGGTGACAGTTACCTCTACGAGCAGTACTTC.

The chain employs TRBV11-1 and TRBJ2-5; D possibly corresponds to TRBD1 (6 bases). The CDR3 is made up of 14 amino acids. Trimming pared 4 bases from V and 5 bases from J, leaving 14 bases between. From germline, CDR1 is SGHAT and CDR2 FQDESV (reference sequence). The CDR3 DNA follows: TGTGCCAGCAGCTCGTGGGGGCAGAGGGAGACCCAGTACTTC. This gives the protein CASSSWGQRETQYF.

The chain recombines TRBV11-3 with TRBJ2-7, with 10 bases that match TRBD1. V was clipped by 5 bases and J by 1 base; unmatched bases: 5. This CDR3 region has 15 residues. Germline loops: CDR1 SGHNT, CDR2 YENEEA. The CDR3, as DNA: TGTGCCAGCAGCGCACGGACAGGGGGATCCTACGAGCAGTACTTC. Its protein is CASSARTGGSYEQYF.

The gene calls are TRBV6-2 or TRBV6-3 and TRBJ2-1; TRBD2 aligns across 11 bases. Trimming took 2 bases from V and 3 from J; bases not matched to a gene: 6. This CDR3 contains 17 residues. The V gene's germline CDR1 is MNHEY and CDR2 SVGEGT. The CDR3, as DNA: TGTGCCAGCAGTTACCTAACCGGGACTAGCGGCTACAATGAGCAGTTCTTC. It yields the protein CASSYLTGTSGYNEQFF.

V usage is TRBV5-1 and J usage is TRBJ2-7, with D possibly matching TRBD2 (6 bases). The CDR3 is 14 residues long. Germline-derived CDR1 and CDR2 are SGHRS and YFSETQ. Trimming removed 4 bases from V and 3 bases from J, with 14 bases in between. CDR3 sequence: CASSGGISLYEQYF. In DNA, the CDR3 is TGCGCCAGCAGCGGCGGGATTTCCCTCTACGAGCAGTACTTC. Full variable domain (outside the CDR3, taken from reference TRBV5-1 and TRBJ2-7): KAGVTQTPRYLIKTRGQQVTLSCSPISGHRSVSWYQQTPGQGLQFLFEYFSETQRNKGNFPGRFSGRQFSNSRSEMNVSTLELGDSALYLCASSGGISLYEQYFGPGTRLTVT.

This clone was detected only a few times. The chain carries TRBV6-5 and TRBJ1-1; no firm D call. Trimming removed 5 bases from V and 2 bases from J, with 9 bases in between. CDR3 length: 13 residues. Germline loops: CDR1 MNHEY, CDR2 SVGAGI. CDR3 sequence (DNA): TGTGCCAGCAGTACAACCGAAAACACTGAAGCTTTCTTT. Translated, it gives CASSTTENTEAFF.

The chain uses TRBV28 and TRBJ2-1; D uncertain. Trimming took 6 bases from V and 0 from J, leaving 18 bases between them. The CDR3 covers 17 residues. Looked up from germline, CDR1 is MDHEN and CDR2 is SYDVKM. The CDR3 nucleotides read TGTGCCAGCAGACCCGATTTTTATAGTAGCTCCTACAATGAGCAGTTCTTC. Translation: CASRPDFYSSSYNEQFF.

This chain links TRBV29-1 with TRBJ2-5; the D gene is possibly TRBD1 (6 bases). The CDR3 length is 13 residues. Trimming took off 8 bases at V and 4 bases at J, with 17 bases between the two ends. CDR1 is SQVTM, CDR2 ANQGSEA, per germline. The CDR3, as DNA: TGCAGCATGGGGCCTCAGGGGCCAGAGACCCAGTACTTC. Translated: CSMGPQGPETQYF.

This sequence joins TRBV5-6 and TRBJ2-3; a weak D match, TRBD1 (5 bases). In germline, CDR1 is SGHDT, CDR2 YYEEEE. V lost 2 bases, J lost 6 bases, and 16 bases lay in between. CDR3 length equals 15 residues. CDR3 region: CASSFLTGAGDTQYF. For the CDR3, the DNA is TGTGCCAGCAGCTTCCTCACAGGAGCCGGGGATACGCAGTATTTT.

The chain has TRBV6-1 and TRBJ2-1; 7 bases map to TRBD2. The CDR3 covers 15 residues. Germline-derived CDR1 and CDR2 are MNHNS and SASEGT. V was pared by 3 bases and J by 2 bases, with 4 bases of the junction left unmatched. DNA of the CDR3: TGTGCCAGCAGTGATGGGCTAGCGGCCTACAATGAGCAGTTCTTC. Translating gives CASSDGLAAYNEQFF.

The CDR3 loop reads CASRGQGRNQPQHF. In DNA form, the CDR3 reads TGTGCCAGCAGGGGACAGGGGAGAAATCAGCCCCAGCATTTT. This sequence joins TRBV6-5 and TRBJ1-5, with 10 positions matching TRBD1. The germline V gene has CDR1 MNHEY and CDR2 SVGAGI. V lost 6 bases to trimming and J lost 4 bases; unmatched junction nucleotides: 3. The CDR3 consists of 14 residues.

The rearrangement links TRBV29-1 to TRBJ2-7, with 8 bases aligning to TRBD2. CDR3 length: 15 residues. Germline lookup yields CDR1 SQVTM and CDR2 ANQGSEA. V gave up 3 bases and J gave up 3 bases; unmatched junction bases: 10. As DNA, the CDR3 is TGCAGCGTTGACAGGGAGGAAGCGGGAGTCTACGAGCAGTACTTC. Translated: CSVDREEAGVYEQYF.

This clone was observed a single time. The chain recombines TRBV30 with TRBJ1-2, with D hard to call. The germline V and J ends were trimmed by 0 bases and 7 bases, with 9 bases remaining between them. Germline CDR1 reads GTSNPN; CDR2 reads SVGIG (reference sequence). The CDR3 is 12 residues long. The CDR3 DNA sequence: TGTGCCTGGAGTGTTTCGAGGAGTGGCTACACCTTC. It yields the protein CAWSVSRSGYTF.

The chain couples TRBV9 to TRBJ2-1, with D perhaps matching TRBD2 (6 bases). The germline V and J ends were trimmed by 3 bases and 7 bases, with 20 bases remaining between them. Germline V CDR1 and CDR2: SGDLS, YYNGEE. There are 16 residues in the CDR3. In DNA, the CDR3 is TGTGCCAGCAGCGCGGGGGTGGGGCAGTACACTAATGAGCAGTTCTTC. Protein product: CASSAGVGQYTNEQFF.

This clone has just one count. The rearrangement links TRBV29-1 to TRBJ1-3, with D tentatively TRBD1 (5 bases). Trimming took off 6 bases at V and 0 bases at J, with 12 bases between the two ends. CDR3 length equals 14 residues. The germline gives CDR1 SQVTM, CDR2 ANQGSEA. Here the CDR3 DNA reads TGCAGCGTCTCCTCAGGGCCCTCTGGAAACACCATATATTTT. This gives the protein CSVSSGPSGNTIYF.

The chain links TRBV21-1 to TRBJ2-7; the table's D call, TRBD1, was not checked against the DNA. TRBV21-1 is classified as a pseudogene. The CDR3 extends over 17 amino acids. The CDR3 nucleotides are TGTGCCAGCAGCAGTCACCGCGGACAGGATTTCTCCTACGAGCAGTACTTC. Translated: CASSSHRGQDFSYEQYF.